These T cell receptor beta chains were read from a single sample in a study of T-cell memory formation after mild COVID-19. TCRdb analysed the 5' RACE reads with MiXCR anew, one entry per CDR3 protein. The sample contains roughly 250,000 distinct CDR3 sequences, around 17% of which appear only once. The sequenced sample consisted of PBMCs or a T cell subset sorted from them (not recorded which). These TCRs come from a man younger than 35 who had mild COVID-19 (a few samples of this study predate the infection). Cell type and time point are not known. Each CDR3 is given with its conserved first and last residue. Fields, in order: CDR3 length, J gene, D gene, clone size, V gene, CDR3 protein, CDR3 DNA. The D gene is left open where the match is weak. The size field is filled for only some rows; it gives once, few, many or a size class.

15	TRBJ2-5	-	-	TRBV9	CASSARGHYQETQYF	TGTGCCAGCAGCGCCCGAGGACACTACCAAGAGACCCAGTACTTC
14	TRBJ2-4	TRBD2	-	TRBV12-3/TRBV12-4	CASTIAGAKNIQYF	TGTGCCAGCACCATAGCGGGGGCCAAAAACATTCAGTACTTC
14	TRBJ1-1	-	many	TRBV7-2	CASTAAGINTEAFF	TGTGCCAGCACTGCAGCAGGGATTAACACTGAAGCTTTCTTT
14	TRBJ2-1	-	few	TRBV5-1	CASSRTVPNNEQFF	TGCGCCAGCAGCAGGACCGTTCCTAACAATGAGCAGTTCTTC
16	TRBJ1-4	-	-	TRBV6-5	CASSYSSGWDNEKLFF	TGTGCCAGCAGTTACTCGTCCGGCTGGGATAATGAAAAACTGTTTTTT
13	TRBJ2-4	-	-	TRBV20-1	CSARDRDKNIQYF	TGCAGTGCTAGAGACAGAGACAAAAACATTCAGTACTTC
15	TRBJ1-1	-	many	TRBV5-1	CASSLGTTVNTEAFF	TGCGCCAGCAGCTTGGGAACCACAGTGAACACTGAAGCTTTCTTT
16	TRBJ2-5	TRBD2	-	TRBV10-3	CAISEGDSGGDETQYF	TGTGCCATCAGTGAGGGGGACTCGGGGGGGGACGAGACCCAGTACTTC
18	TRBJ2-3	-	few	TRBV5-6	CASIPWGWGMRTTDTQYF	TGTGCCAGCATCCCTTGGGGTTGGGGAATGAGGACCACAGATACGCAGTATTTT
13	TRBJ1-1	-	few	TRBV18	CASSRQQNTEAFF	TGTGCCAGCTCGAGACAGCAGAACACTGAAGCTTTCTTT
18	TRBJ2-7	TRBD2	few	TRBV7-2	CASSLELATGLAGAEQYF	TGTGCCAGCAGCTTAGAGTTGGCGACGGGACTAGCGGGGGCAGAGCAGTACTTC
15	TRBJ1-6	-	-	TRBV20-1	CSARGPGSYNSPLHF	TGCAGTGCGAGGGGCCCAGGGTCCTATAATTCACCCCTCCACTTT
15	TRBJ1-4	-	few	TRBV5-1	CASRVSGATNEKLFF	TGCGCCAGCAGAGTTTCGGGAGCAACTAATGAAAAACTGTTTTTT
13	TRBJ2-7	-	few	TRBV6-6	CASRADGTYEQYF	TGTGCCAGCAGAGCGGACGGGACCTACGAGCAGTACTTC
17	TRBJ1-2	-	-	TRBV19	CASTAPQTGARLRGYTF	TGTGCCAGTACGGCCCCCCAGACAGGCGCCCGCCTCCGTGGCTACACCTTC
16	TRBJ2-1	TRBD1	few	TRBV19	CASSTPLRDRHNEQFF	TGTGCCAGTAGTACCCCCCTCCGGGACAGACACAATGAGCAGTTCTTC
13	TRBJ1-3	TRBD1	-	TRBV6-6	CASSSTGGNTIYF	TGTGCCAGCAGTTCGACAGGGGGAAACACCATATATTTT
14	TRBJ2-2	-	few	TRBV20-1	CSASRSLNTGELFF	TGCAGTGCTAGCAGGTCTCTGAACACCGGGGAGCTGTTTTTT
14	TRBJ1-6	-	-	TRBV6-1	CASSSRSFGSPLHF	TGTGCCAGCAGTAGCCGGTCCTTTGGGTCACCCCTCCACTTT
16	TRBJ1-5	-	-	TRBV5-1	CASSLGSGIGNQPQHF	TGCGCCAGCAGCTTGGGTTCAGGGATCGGCAATCAGCCCCAGCATTTT
14	TRBJ2-3	-	few	TRBV6-5	CASRGNSGVDTQYF	TGTGCCAGCAGGGGAAATTCAGGGGTAGATACGCAGTATTTT
14	TRBJ1-2	-	-	TRBV3-1	CASSLSDINYGYTF	TGTGCCAGCAGCCTGTCAGACATAAACTATGGCTACACCTTC
15	TRBJ1-1	-	-	TRBV30	CAWSWAPRHDTEAFF	TGTGCCTGGAGTTGGGCTCCCAGACACGACACTGAAGCTTTCTTT
13	TRBJ2-5	-	-	TRBV10-2	CASSVGEMETQYF	TGCGCCAGCAGTGTCGGGGAGATGGAGACCCAGTACTTC
14	TRBJ2-3	-	few	TRBV4-1	CASSQDEQGRAQYF	TGCGCCAGCAGCCAAGATGAGCAGGGGCGGGCGCAGTATTTT
13	TRBJ1-1	-	-	TRBV15	CATSTTENTEAFF	TGTGCCACCAGCACGACAGAAAACACTGAAGCTTTCTTT
15	TRBJ2-3	TRBD2	many	TRBV9	CASSVLAGGTDTQYF	TGTGCCAGCAGCGTACTAGCGGGGGGCACAGATACGCAGTATTTT
13	TRBJ2-1	-	many	TRBV7-2	CASSSDSYNEQFF	TGTGCCAGCAGCTCGGACAGTTACAATGAGCAGTTCTTC
16	TRBJ1-5	-	-	TRBV10-1	CASSGGRARADQPQHF	TGCGCCAGCAGTGGGGGGCGCGCGCGCGCGGATCAGCCCCAGCATTTT
15	TRBJ2-3	TRBD2	few	TRBV20-1	CSASGSGGSTDTQYF	TGCAGTGCCAGCGGTAGCGGGGGTAGCACAGATACGCAGTATTTT
14	TRBJ1-1	-	few	TRBV4-3	CASSQERLSAEAFF	TGCGCCAGCAGCCAAGAACGGCTTAGTGCTGAAGCTTTCTTT
13	TRBJ2-4	-	many	TRBV29-1	CSVGELAKNIQYF	TGCAGCGTTGGGGAACTAGCCAAAAACATTCAGTACTTC
12	TRBJ1-2	TRBD1	few	TRBV5-1	CASSVDRDGYTF	TGCGCCAGCAGCGTGGACAGGGATGGCTACACCTTC
12	TRBJ2-7	-	few	TRBV7-2	CASSLDVHEQYF	TGTGCCAGCAGCTTAGATGTACACGAGCAGTACTTC
13	TRBJ2-3	-	-	TRBV6-5	CASTGSSTDTQYF	TGTGCCAGCACCGGCAGTAGCACAGATACGCAGTATTTT
14	TRBJ1-1	-	-	TRBV20-1	CSARNRASNTEAFF	TGCAGTGCTAGGAACAGGGCCTCGAACACTGAAGCTTTCTTT